These 23 T cell receptor beta chains came from one sample sequenced in a study of blood T cell repertoires in COVID-19. Profiled with immunoSEQ multiplex PCR; TCRdb holds only in-frame clones, not every one. Altogether tens of thousands of clones are present, roughly 90% being singletons, with the ten largest covering roughly 23%. The sequenced sample was peripheral blood. The origin of the receptors is a woman aged 50 to 60 with active or convalescent COVID-19.

This rearrangement joins TRBV12-3 or TRBV12-4 to TRBJ2-7; D remains ambiguous. The CDR3 spans 13 residues. The V gene lost 6 bases and the J gene lost 0 bases, with 9 bases spanning the gap. The DNA of the CDR3 is TGTGCCAGCAGCATCGCGGCCTCCTACGAGCAGTACTTC. This gives the protein CASSIAASYEQYF.

The V gene is TRBV28, the J gene TRBJ1-1; 8 positions agree with TRBD1. The V and J ends lost 5 bases and 5 bases, in that order; junction bases with no gene match: 7. The CDR3 covers 14 residues. Germline CDR1 reads MDHEN; CDR2 reads SYDVKM. Here the CDR3 reads CASSLSTGGTEAFF. The CDR3 region has the DNA TGTGCCAGCAGTCTGAGCACAGGGGGAACTGAAGCTTTCTTT.

The gene calls are TRBV1 and TRBJ1-3; the table's D call, TRBD1, has no DNA check behind it. TRBV1 counts as a pseudogene. The length of the CDR3 is 16 residues. The CDR3, as DNA: TGCACCAGCAGCCAAGTTCCTCGGCAGGGCGAAAACACCATATATTTT. It is translated as CTSSQVPRQGENTIYF.

The rearrangement uses TRBV28 and TRBJ1-4; TRBD1 aligns across 9 bases. The germline V gene encodes CDR1 MDHEN and CDR2 SYDVKM. Unmatched junction bases numbered 8, after V lost 7 bases and J lost 8 bases. The CDR3 covers 14 residues. The CDR3 is CASNTGGRQEKLFF. The CDR3 nucleotides are TGTGCCAGCAACACAGGGGGCCGGCAAGAAAAACTGTTTTTT.

The rearrangement uses TRBV5-1 and TRBJ2-1; perhaps TRBD1 as D (6 bases). Trimming stripped 4 bases from V and 3 bases from J, with 14 bases between. The CDR3 length is 15 residues. The V gene's germline CDR1 is SGHRS and CDR2 YFSETQ. The CDR3 nucleotides are TGCGCCAGCAGCGGGACCGGGACACACTACAATGAGCAGTTCTTC. This encodes CASSGTGTHYNEQFF.

The chain employs TRBV5-1 and TRBJ1-6; possibly TRBD1 for D (6 bases). The V gene lost 4 bases and the J gene lost 6 bases, with 8 bases spanning the gap. Germline V gene sequence: CDR1 SGHRS, CDR2 YFSETQ. The CDR3 sequence is 13 residues long. CDR3: CASSTDSNSPLHF. CDR3 nucleotide sequence: TGCGCCAGCAGCACGGACAGTAATTCACCCCTCCACTTT.

The rearrangement links TRBV6-5 to TRBJ1-5; no clear D gene. This CDR3 comprises 13 residues. In germline, CDR1 is MNHEY, CDR2 SVGAGI. V was cut by 0 bases and J by 7 bases, with 7 bases left in between. Here the CDR3 reads CASSYSLSQPQHF. CDR3 bases: TGTGCCAGCAGTTACTCCCTATCGCAGCCCCAGCATTTT.

This clone was detected a few times. The rearrangement links TRBV15 to TRBJ1-5; D gene ambiguous. The length of the CDR3 is 16 residues. The V gene lost 4 bases and the J gene lost 0 bases, with 13 bases spanning the gap. CDR1 is LNHNV, CDR2 YYDKDF, per germline (reference sequence). CDR3 in amino acids: CATSTRDGYSNQPQHF. The DNA for the CDR3 is TGTGCCACCAGCACCCGGGATGGTTATAGCAATCAGCCCCAGCATTTT.

The chain carries TRBV10-1 and TRBJ1-3; D possibly corresponds to TRBD1 (5 bases). Trimming left V 2 bases short and J 4 bases short, with 12 bases between. The CDR3 loop spans 15 amino acids. The germline V gene encodes CDR1 WNHNN and CDR2 SYGVQD (reference sequence). CDR3 in DNA: TGCGCCAGCAGTGAGGAGGATAGGGGCGGAAACACCATATATTTT. Translating gives CASSEEDRGGNTIYF.

The rearrangement uses TRBV10-2 and TRBJ2-2; no clear D. V lost 2 bases to trimming and J lost 3 bases, with 7 bases between them. This CDR3 comprises 14 residues. Per germline, CDR1 WSHSY and CDR2 SAAADI. The CDR3 DNA reads as TGCGCCAGCAGTGAGACAGCTTACACCGGGGAGCTGTTTTTT. This codes for CASSETAYTGELFF.

This clone was recorded once. The chain couples TRBV28 to TRBJ1-6, with TRBD1 as a possible D gene (6 bases). The CDR3 totals 14 residues. Germline V gives CDR1 MDHEN, CDR2 SYDVKM. The V and J ends lost 5 bases and 10 bases respectively, with 15 bases between them. The CDR3 is CASSPDRRDSPLHF. DNA for the CDR3: TGTGCCAGCAGTCCGGACAGAAGGGACTCACCCCTCCACTTT. Full variable domain (outside the CDR3, taken from reference TRBV28 and TRBJ1-6): DVKVTQSSRYLVKRTGEKVFLECVQDMDHENMFWYRQDPGLGLRLIYFSYDVKMKEKGDIPEGYSVSREKKERFSLILESASTNQTSMYLCASSPDRRDSPLHFGNGTRLTVT.

The V gene is TRBV4-2, the J gene TRBJ2-1; D perhaps matches TRBD1 (5 bases). Germline V gene sequence: CDR1 LGHNA, CDR2 YNFKEQ. Trimming removed 0 bases from V and 9 bases from J, with 15 bases in between. The CDR3 covers 15 residues. CDR3 DNA: TGTGCCAGCAGCCAAGATCGTCAGGGTAGGAGTGAGCAGTTCTTC. Its protein is CASSQDRQGRSEQFF.

DNA for the CDR3: TGTGCCAGCAGTAACGGACAGGGGGACTACGAGCAGTACTTC. Translating it yields CASSNGQGDYEQYF. The gene calls are TRBV25-1 and TRBJ2-7; 10 bases are shared with TRBD1. Germline loops: CDR1 MGHDK, CDR2 SYGVNS. The J segment lost 3 bases and the V segment lost 5 bases, leaving 4 bases of the junction unmatched. The length of the CDR3 is 14 residues.

The rearrangement joins TRBV18 to TRBJ1-4; no clear D gene. CDR1 and CDR2 (germline): KGHSH, LQKENI. The CDR3 runs to 15 residues. V lost 5 bases and J lost 4, with 14 bases in between. The CDR3 protein is CASSDRAAGNEKLFF. The CDR3 nucleotides are TGTGCCAGCTCAGACCGGGCAGCGGGTAATGAAAAACTGTTTTTT.

This sequence joins TRBV30 and TRBJ1-1, with 8 nucleotides matching TRBD1. V lost 2 bases and J lost 5; bases outside the gene matches: 10. The CDR3 is 15 residues long. Germline CDR1 GTSNPN, CDR2 SVGIG (reference sequence). Written as DNA, the CDR3 is TGTGCCTGGAGTAATCTCAGGGGGCGAGGGACTGAAGCTTTCTTT. This codes for CAWSNLRGRGTEAFF. The full variable domain, its missing parts supplied by reference TRBV30 and TRBJ1-1, is SQTIHQWPATLVQPVGSPLSLECTVEGTSNPNLYWYRQAAGRGLQLLFYSVGIGQISSEVPQNLSASRPQDRQFILSSKKLLLSDSGFYLCAWSNLRGRGTEAFFGQGTRLTVV.

V gene TRBV3-1 (or the pseudogene TRBV3-2) combines with J gene TRBJ1-5; D is uncertain. The CDR3 is 15 amino acids. V lost 0 bases and J lost 6, with 12 bases in between. The V gene's germline CDR1 is LGHDT and CDR2 YNNKEL (reference sequence). Here the CDR3 DNA reads TGTGCCAGCAGCCAAGATCTGGGAGCGGGTCAGCCCCAGCATTTT. It translates to CASSQDLGAGQPQHF.

The chain combines TRBV19 with TRBJ1-1, with 10 bases matching TRBD1. Germline V gene sequence: CDR1 LNHDA, CDR2 SQIVND (reference sequence). J was trimmed by 4 bases and V by 5 bases; bases with no gene match: 7. CDR3 length equals 15 residues. The DNA of the CDR3 is TGTGCCAGTAGTTCCGACAGGGGGCGGGGCACTGAAGCTTTCTTT. It is translated as CASSSDRGRGTEAFF. Full variable domain (missing parts from reference TRBV19 and TRBJ1-1): DGGITQSPKYLFRKEGQNVTLSCEQNLNHDAMYWYRQDPGQGLRLIYYSQIVNDFQKGDIAEGYSVSREKKESFPLTVTSAQKNPTAFYLCASSSDRGRGTEAFFGQGTRLTVV.

Here the CDR3 DNA reads TGTGCCAGTAGTATCGGACAGGGGGATAATCAGCCCCAGCATTTT. This sequence encodes CASSIGQGDNQPQHF. The chain recombines TRBV19 with TRBJ1-5; 10 bases agree with TRBD1. The CDR3 has 15 amino acids. The junction had 3 bases not matched to a gene; V was cut back by 3 bases and J by 4 bases. CDR1 LNHDA and CDR2 SQIVND come from the germline V gene (reference sequence).

This clone was seen only once. This chain joins TRBV3-1 (or the pseudogene TRBV3-2) and TRBJ2-7; tentatively, D is TRBD2 (6 bases). V was pared by 5 bases and J by 6 bases, with 11 bases between. The germline V gene encodes CDR1 LGHDT and CDR2 YNNKEL (reference sequence). CDR3 length equals 12 residues. In DNA form, the CDR3 reads TGTGCCAGCAGCGCCGGGACTTTCGAGCAGTACTTC. Translated: CASSAGTFEQYF.

The chain joins TRBV5-3 to TRBJ2-1; the D is unclear. TRBV5-3 is reported as an ORF; its role is uncertain. The CDR3 runs to 12 residues. Trimming took off 7 bases at V and 3 bases at J, with 8 bases between the two ends. The DNA of the CDR3 is TGTGCCAGACCCAGATACTACAATGAGCAGTTCTTC. Translated: CARPRYYNEQFF.

This sequence joins TRBV16 and TRBJ1-4; 7 nucleotides align to TRBD1. V was clipped by 0 bases and J by 3 bases; unmatched bases: 7. This CDR3 is 17 amino acids long. Germline V gene data show CDR1 as KGHSY and CDR2 as FQNENV. The CDR3 protein is CASSQSPYGTANEKLFF. CDR3 DNA: TGTGCCAGCAGCCAATCACCTTACGGGACAGCTAATGAAAAACTGTTTTTT.

The chain recombines TRBV28 with TRBJ1-3; D may be TRBD1 (5 bases). Germline V gene sequence: CDR1 MDHEN, CDR2 SYDVKM. The CDR3 is 16 amino acids. V was pared by 1 base and J by 0 bases, with 10 bases between. CDR3 in amino acids: CASSLYTGSSGNTIYF. CDR3 bases: TGTGCCAGCAGTTTATACACAGGTAGCTCTGGAAACACCATATATTTT.

The V and J genes are TRBV7-3 and TRBJ2-7; 14 bases line up with TRBD2. Germline loops: CDR1 SGHTA, CDR2 FQGTGA. This CDR3 has 15 residues. J was trimmed by 3 bases and V by 5 bases; bases with no gene match: 3. In nucleotides, the CDR3 is TGTGCCAGCAGCCAGGGACTAGCGGGAGACTACGAGCAGTACTTC. This codes for CASSQGLAGDYEQYF.